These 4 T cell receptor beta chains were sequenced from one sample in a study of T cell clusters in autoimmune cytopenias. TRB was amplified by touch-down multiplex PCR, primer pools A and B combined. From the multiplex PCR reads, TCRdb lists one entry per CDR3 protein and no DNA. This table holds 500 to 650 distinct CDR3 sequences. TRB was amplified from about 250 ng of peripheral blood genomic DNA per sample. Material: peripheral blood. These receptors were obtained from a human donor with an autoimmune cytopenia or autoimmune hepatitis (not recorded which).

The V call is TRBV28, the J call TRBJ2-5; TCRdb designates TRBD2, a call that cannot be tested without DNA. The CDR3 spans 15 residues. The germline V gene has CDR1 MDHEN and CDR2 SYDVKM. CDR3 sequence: CASSRHSGGEKTQYF.

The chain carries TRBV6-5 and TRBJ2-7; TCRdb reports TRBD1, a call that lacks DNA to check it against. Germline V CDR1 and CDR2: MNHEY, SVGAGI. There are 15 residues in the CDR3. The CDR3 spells CASSRRRDSSYEQYF.

CDR3 sequence reads: CGVEDLRGTVSDYGYTF. This chain uses TRBV29-1 with TRBJ1-2; the TRBD1 assignment by TCRdb is unverifiable without DNA. This CDR3 has 17 residues. CDR1 and CDR2 (germline): SQVTM, ANQGSEA.

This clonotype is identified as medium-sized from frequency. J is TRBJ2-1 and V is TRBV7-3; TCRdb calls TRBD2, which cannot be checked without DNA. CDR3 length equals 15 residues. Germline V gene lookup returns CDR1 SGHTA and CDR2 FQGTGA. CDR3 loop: CASSSAGSIYNEQFF.